The 29 T cell receptor beta chains listed next were all sequenced from one sample in a study of T cells in Graves' hyperthyroidism and ophthalmopathy (dated by TCRdb to about 2019). Libraries were prepared through multiplex PCR. TCRdb shows the sequencer as Illumina HiSeq 2000. The TCR beta CDR3 regions were amplified from the RNA transcripts. The TCR CDR3 was subjected to a first round of RT-PCR using the HTBI primer set and the Qiagen OneStep RT-PCR kit. TCRdb trimmed the raw reads at Q25, called clones with MiXCR and kept productive beta chains. Rows matching on CDR3 protein sequence are summarized as one entry with the most common DNA and genes. The sample table lists almost 500,000 distinct CDR3 sequences, around a fifth of them with a count of one. The leading ten clones occupy less than 65% of the sample. The specimen was blood. The receptors were gathered from a woman between 65 and 79 years old with Graves' ophthalmopathy.

There are many counts of this clonotype. This chain connects TRBV11-2 to TRBJ2-5; 9 bases fit TRBD1. J gave up 5 bases and V 5 bases, and 15 bases lay outside the gene matches. The CDR3 contains 17 residues. The germline gives CDR1 SGHAT, CDR2 FQNNGV. The CDR3 is CASSARTGVQRRETQYF. Written as DNA, the CDR3 is TGTGCCAGCAGCGCTCGGACAGGGGTACAGAGGAGGGAGACCCAGTACTTC. The whole variable domain, filled in from reference TRBV11-2 and TRBJ2-5, reads EAGVAQSPRYKIIEKRQSVAFWCNPISGHATLYWYQQILGQGPKLLIQFQNNGVVDDSQLPKDRFSAERLKGVDSTLKIQPAKLEDSAVYLCASSARTGVQRRETQYFGPGTRLLVL.

This clonotype was found many times. J is TRBJ1-6 and V is TRBV28, with D perhaps matching TRBD1 (6 bases). Trimming stripped 5 bases from V and 8 bases from J, with 19 bases between. This CDR3 is built from 16 residues. The germline gives CDR1 MDHEN, CDR2 SYDVKM. CDR3 loop: CASSPPKTGFYSPLHF. Here the CDR3 DNA reads TGTGCCAGCAGTCCCCCCAAGACAGGATTCTATTCACCCCTCCACTTT.

This sequence joins TRBV24-1 and TRBJ2-5; D is unclear. V gave up 2 bases and J gave up 7 bases, with 10 bases separating them. The length of the CDR3 is 13 residues. In germline, CDR1 is KGHDR, CDR2 SFDVKD. CDR3 in DNA: TGTGCCACCAGTGATTGGGGTTCGGGGACCCAGTACTTC. Its translation is CATSDWGSGTQYF.

For this clonotype: This may come from a read error, since a much larger clone is one base off. The J gene is TRBJ2-7, the V gene TRBV7-2, with 9 bases identical to TRBD2. Per the germline V gene, CDR1 is SGHTA and CDR2 is FQGNSA. There are 14 residues in the CDR3. V shed 6 bases and J 5 bases; nucleotides not matched to a gene: 8. The CDR3 protein is CASRRGLAGDEQYF. Written as DNA, the CDR3 is TGTGCCAGCAGGCGGGGATTAGCGGGAGACGAGCAGTACTTC.

This clonotype was seen a handful of times. V gene TRBV19 combines with J gene TRBJ2-1, with 7 bases lining up with TRBD2. V lost 7 bases and J lost 4; bases outside the gene matches: 10. CDR3 length: 15 amino acids. Germline lookup yields CDR1 LNHDA and CDR2 SQIVND (reference sequence). CDR3: CASKTSSGRYNEQFF. CDR3 in DNA: TGTGCCAGTAAGACGTCTAGCGGACGATACAATGAGCAGTTCTTC. Filled out from reference TRBV19 and TRBJ2-1, the complete variable domain reads DGGITQSPKYLFRKEGQNVTLSCEQNLNHDAMYWYRQDPGQGLRLIYYSQIVNDFQKGDIAEGYSVSREKKESFPLTVTSAQKNPTAFYLCASKTSSGRYNEQFFGPGTRLTVL.

The V gene is TRBV6-1, the J gene TRBJ1-1; possibly TRBD1 for D (5 bases). The CDR3 has 11 amino acids. V gave up 6 bases and J gave up 9 bases, with 11 bases separating them. Germline V gene lookup returns CDR1 MNHNS and CDR2 SASEGT. CDR3 in amino acids: CASSRDAQAFF. CDR3 DNA sequence: TGTGCCAGCAGCCGGGACGCTCAAGCTTTCTTT.

In this sample, this clonotype turned up many times. The chain's CDR3 is CASSFVQGTSTDTQYF. The CDR3 DNA reads as TGTGCCAGCAGCTTCGTACAGGGCACTAGCACAGATACGCAGTATTTT. This chain connects TRBV7-8 to TRBJ2-3; D may be TRBD1 (6 bases). The CDR3 sequence is 16 residues long. V lost 3 bases, J lost 0 bases, and 13 bases lay in between. CDR1 is SGHVS, CDR2 FQNEAQ, per germline.

The chain joins TRBV4-3 to TRBJ1-3; D gene uncertain. Germline loops: CDR1 LGHNA, CDR2 YSLEER. The ends were cut back, 0 bases at V and 1 base at J, with 19 bases in the middle. The CDR3 spans 19 residues. This CDR3 is CASSQDLHPRPGSGNTIYF. The CDR3 DNA is TGCGCCAGCAGCCAAGATCTCCATCCCCGGCCGGGATCTGGAAACACCATATATTTT.

As regards this clonotype: Since a much larger clone is just one base distant, this may be a read error. V gene TRBV20-1 combines with J gene TRBJ1-1; no reliable D call. The CDR3 covers 11 residues. CDR1 and CDR2 (germline): DFQATT, SNEGSKA (reference sequence). In nucleotides, the CDR3 is TGCGGTGCTAGTTACTCCACTGAAGCTTTCTTT. Encoded protein: CGASYSTEAFF.

The V call is TRBV5-6, the J call TRBJ1-6, with D uncertain. The V gene's germline CDR1 is SGHDT and CDR2 YYEEEE. The CDR3 is made up of 15 amino acids. The germline V and J ends were trimmed by 1 base and 5 bases, with 10 bases remaining between them. The CDR3 nucleotides are TGTGCCAGCAGCTTGAGCCATAAAGATAATTCACCCCTCCACTTT. Residues: CASSLSHKDNSPLHF.

The chain carries TRBV28 and TRBJ2-1; D unclear. V was shortened by 5 bases and J by 10 bases, with 15 bases between the two germline ends. The CDR3 has 13 residues. CDR1 is MDHEN, CDR2 SYDVKM, per germline. The CDR3 protein is CASSATPKEEQFF. The CDR3 DNA sequence: TGTGCCAGCAGTGCGACCCCGAAAGAAGAGCAGTTCTTC.

The chain uses TRBV7-2 and TRBJ2-4; no reliable D call. The germline V gene encodes CDR1 SGHTA and CDR2 FQGNSA. The V gene lost 5 bases and the J gene lost 0 bases, with 23 bases spanning the gap. The CDR3 extends over 19 amino acids. Written as DNA, the CDR3 is TGTGCCAGCAGCCGATACGAAAAAGACCGAGTTTTAGCCAAAAACATTCAGTACTTC. Protein: CASSRYEKDRVLAKNIQYF.

This clonotype was picked up one time. The chain couples TRBV5-6 to TRBJ2-7; 13 bases agree with TRBD2. The CDR3 covers 17 residues. Germline V gives CDR1 SGHDT, CDR2 YYEEEE. V was clipped by 4 bases and J by 0 bases; unmatched bases: 7. CDR3 protein: CASSKGLAGTSSYEQYF. CDR3 nucleotide sequence: TGTGCCAGCAGCAAGGGACTAGCGGGAACTAGCTCCTACGAGCAGTACTTC.

For the CDR3, the DNA is TGTGCCAGCAGCTGGGAGCTCCAAGACGAGCAGTACTTC. Translation gives CASSWELQDEQYF. The rearrangement uses TRBV11-2 and TRBJ2-7; D perhaps matches TRBD2 (5 bases). The CDR3 totals 13 residues. Germline assignment: CDR1 SGHAT and CDR2 FQNNGV. Trimming shortened V by 4 bases and J by 5 bases, and 12 bases separated the two germline ends. Full variable domain (outside the CDR3, taken from reference TRBV11-2 and TRBJ2-7): EAGVAQSPRYKIIEKRQSVAFWCNPISGHATLYWYQQILGQGPKLLIQFQNNGVVDDSQLPKDRFSAERLKGVDSTLKIQPAKLEDSAVYLCASSWELQDEQYFGPGTRLTVT.

V is TRBV12-3 or TRBV12-4 and J is TRBJ1-4; D is perhaps TRBD1 (6 bases). V shed 5 bases and J shed 3 bases, with 16 bases lying between them. The CDR3 spans 16 residues. DNA for the CDR3: TGTGCCAGCAGTCCGTCCCCGGGGGCGCCTAATGAAAAACTGTTTTTT. Translating it yields CASSPSPGAPNEKLFF.

This clonotype was counted a few times. The rearrangement joins TRBV29-1 to TRBJ2-3, with D tentatively TRBD1 or TRBD2 (5 bases each). CDR1 SQVTM and CDR2 ANQGSEA come from the germline V gene. This CDR3 spans 15 amino acids. V lost 3 bases and J lost 2, with 15 bases in between. In DNA, the CDR3 is TGCAGCGTTGAGCCGGGACGGAGAACCACAGATACGCAGTATTTT. Protein product: CSVEPGRRTTDTQYF.

In this sample, this clonotype turned up many times. The CDR3: CASRGLAGEEGFYEQYF. The DNA of the CDR3 is TGTGCCAGCAGGGGACTAGCGGGTGAAGAGGGTTTTTACGAGCAGTACTTC. This sequence joins TRBV6-1 and TRBJ2-7; 12 nucleotides align to TRBD2. The junction had 13 bases not matched to a gene; V was cut back by 6 bases and J by 4 bases. Germline-derived CDR1 and CDR2 are MNHNS and SASEGT. The length of the CDR3 is 17 residues.

The rearrangement links TRBV12-3 or TRBV12-4 to TRBJ2-4, with D perhaps TRBD2 (6 bases). Trimming took 10 bases from V and 0 from J, leaving 13 bases between them. CDR3 length: 14 residues. The CDR3 DNA reads as TGTGCCACCGGGGCGGGACCAGCCAAAAACATTCAGTACTTC. Its translation: CATGAGPAKNIQYF.

This clonotype was seen more than once but under ten times. The chain is built from TRBV20-1 and TRBJ2-3, with D maybe TRBD2 (6 bases). The V end was cut by 3 bases, the J end by 1 base, with 11 bases between. Germline V lookup: CDR1 DFQATT, CDR2 SNEGSKA (reference sequence). The CDR3 covers 14 residues. CDR3 coding DNA: TGCAGTGCTAGTGCGGGGCGGCGCACAGATACGCAGTATTTT. This sequence encodes CSASAGRRTDTQYF.

This chain links TRBV4-3 with TRBJ1-2, with 8 bases identical to TRBD1. The CDR3 is made up of 16 amino acids. V trimming: 1 base; J trimming: 2 bases; junction bases outside the gene matches: 6. Germline V gene lookup returns CDR1 LGHNA and CDR2 YSLEER. The DNA for the CDR3 is TGCGCCAGCAGCCAAGGAACAGGGGGTTCCAACTATGGCTACACCTTC. It encodes CASSQGTGGSNYGYTF.

In nucleotides, the CDR3 is TGTGCCAGCAGCAAAACACGGTCGGAAGAGCAGTACTTC. Translation gives CASSKTRSEEQYF. The chain joins TRBV4-2 to TRBJ2-7; D is unclear. The CDR3 spans 13 residues. Trimming cost V 5 bases and J 7 bases, with 15 bases left between them. Germline V gene data show CDR1 as LGHNA and CDR2 as YNFKEQ.

Details on this clonotype: Possible read error: a much larger clone is one base away. This rearrangement joins TRBV12-3 or TRBV12-4 to TRBJ1-5; D is perhaps TRBD1 (5 bases). The V and J ends lost 5 bases and 5 bases respectively, with 13 bases between them. The CDR3 is 14 amino acids. The CDR3 loop reads CASSPDWGYQPQHF. In nucleotides, the CDR3 is TGTGCCAGCAGTCCGGACTGGGGGTATCAGCCCCAGCATTTT.

This clonotype came up a few times. The V and J genes are TRBV9 and TRBJ2-5; no clear D. V was cut by 3 bases and J by 3 bases, with 3 bases left in between. The CDR3 is 11 residues long. Germline V CDR1 and CDR2: SGDLS, YYNGEE. The CDR3 is CASSEKETQYF. CDR3 DNA sequence: TGTGCCAGCAGCGAAAAAGAGACCCAGTACTTC.

The chain uses TRBV6-1 and TRBJ2-5; D is unresolved. Trimming left V 3 bases short and J 1 base short, with 15 bases between. The CDR3 has 16 amino acids. Germline assignment: CDR1 MNHNS and CDR2 SASEGT. The CDR3 DNA is TGTGCCAGCAGTGAGATCGTGTGGACGGCCCAAGAGACCCAGTACTTC. Translation gives CASSEIVWTAQETQYF.

This clonotype was observed a handful of times. J is TRBJ1-1 and V is TRBV19, with a weak D call TRBD1 (6 bases). This CDR3 comprises 13 residues. Trimming shortened V by 9 bases and J by 6 bases, and 17 bases separated the two germline ends. The germline V gene encodes CDR1 LNHDA and CDR2 SQIVND (reference sequence). The CDR3 sequence: CASHREGLAEAFF. In DNA form, the CDR3 reads TGTGCCAGCCACAGGGAGGGGTTGGCTGAAGCTTTCTTT.

The chain has TRBV13 and TRBJ2-7; 14 positions match TRBD2. This CDR3 region has 17 residues. Germline V gives CDR1 PRHDT, CDR2 FYEKMQ (reference sequence). V dropped 6 bases and J dropped 5; count of bases not matched to a gene: 12. CDR3 nucleotide sequence: TGTGCCAGCAGTCCTAAAGGGACTAGCGGGAGCGGCCACGAGCAGTACTTC. Amino acids: CASSPKGTSGSGHEQYF.

The chain links TRBV9 to TRBJ2-1; 8 positions match TRBD2. This CDR3 is built from 16 residues. CDR1 is SGDLS, CDR2 YYNGEE, per germline. Germline trimming cut 4 bases from V and 6 bases from J; bases unmatched to any gene: 12. The CDR3 protein is CASSIRQRESFNEQFF. Here the CDR3 DNA reads TGTGCCAGCAGCATACGACAGCGGGAGAGTTTCAATGAGCAGTTCTTC.

V is TRBV19 and J is TRBJ2-7; D gene ambiguous. V shed 10 bases and J shed 4 bases, with 17 bases lying between them. Germline CDR1 is LNHDA and CDR2 is SQIVND (reference sequence). The CDR3 length is 13 residues. In nucleotides, the CDR3 is TGTGCCACCGCTATGAAGGACGGGTACGAGCAGTACTTC. Translation gives CATAMKDGYEQYF.

This clonotype was picked up a small number of times. J is TRBJ1-5 and V is TRBV4-3; tentative D call: TRBD1 (5 bases). The CDR3 runs 14 residues. In germline, CDR1 is LGHNA, CDR2 YSLEER. Trimming took 3 bases from V and 4 from J, leaving 10 bases between them. CDR3 DNA sequence: TGCGCCAGCAGCCAGCCCGGGACGAATCAGCCCCAGCATTTT. Its protein product is CASSQPGTNQPQHF.